This T cell receptor (beta chain) comes out of a study of blood T cells in healthy people across ages. Points from the study as a whole: Diversity was higher, and naive CD4+ cells more numerous, in long-lived donors than in aged donors.

V lost 1 base to trimming and J lost 10 bases, with 8 bases between them. Germline CDR1 and CDR2: SGHTA and FQGNSA. This CDR3 contains 12 residues. The donors, healthy Caucasians from Russia, were aged about 6 to 95. At least ten counts were recorded for this clonotype. Antigen unknown. Then a second PCR, running roughly 7 to 11 cycles, was carried out with a sample-barcoded 5' primer and a J-beta primer mix. Every cDNA molecule bore a tag from a template-switch adaptor containing 12 random nucleotides. TCRdb called the 5' RACE reads again in MiXCR, with one record for every CDR3 protein. The repertoire consists of over a million distinct CDR3 sequences, with around 45% occurring once and the leading ten covering 18%.

The origin of this receptor is a woman aged 55-75 years in good health. The rearrangement links TRBV7-2 to TRBJ2-1; D gene unclear. The sequenced sample was blood. CDR3 nucleotide sequence: TGTGCCAGCAGCTTAGGGGCTACCGAGCAGTTCTTC. Translating it yields CASSLGATEQFF.